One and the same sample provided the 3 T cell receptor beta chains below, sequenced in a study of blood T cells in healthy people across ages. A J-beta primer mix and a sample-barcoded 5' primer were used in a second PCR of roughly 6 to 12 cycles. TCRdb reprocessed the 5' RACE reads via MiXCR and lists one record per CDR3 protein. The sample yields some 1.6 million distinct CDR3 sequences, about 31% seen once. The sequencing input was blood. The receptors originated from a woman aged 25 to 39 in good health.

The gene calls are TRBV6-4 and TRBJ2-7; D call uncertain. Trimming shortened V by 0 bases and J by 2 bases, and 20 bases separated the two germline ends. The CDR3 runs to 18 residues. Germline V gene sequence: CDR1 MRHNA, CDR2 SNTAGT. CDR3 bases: TGTGCCAGCAGTGACTCGGGCCCCAGAGGACGGCCCCCCTACGAGCAGTACTTC. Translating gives CASSDSGPRGRPPYEQYF.

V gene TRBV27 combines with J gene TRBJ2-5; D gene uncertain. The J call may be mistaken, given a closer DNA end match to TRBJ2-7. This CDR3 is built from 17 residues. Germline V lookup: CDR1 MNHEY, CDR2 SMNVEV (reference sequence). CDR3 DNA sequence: TGTGCCAGCAGTTATTCGCGAAAGGTGGCCACGCACGCCGAGCAGTACTTC. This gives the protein CASSYSRKVATHAEQYF.

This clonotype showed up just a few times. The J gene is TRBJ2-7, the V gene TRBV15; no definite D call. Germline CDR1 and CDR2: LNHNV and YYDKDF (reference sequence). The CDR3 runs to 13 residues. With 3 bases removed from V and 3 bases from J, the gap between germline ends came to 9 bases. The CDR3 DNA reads TGTGCCACCAGCAGGAGCCCTAACTACGAGCAGTACTTC. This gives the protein CATSRSPNYEQYF.